Presented here are 8 T cell receptor beta chains from one specimen sequenced in a study of identifying expanded T cells in peripheral blood (dated by TCRdb to about 2019). The library was prepared using the immunoSEQ multiplex PCR assay. This immuneACCESS table, as held by TCRdb, lists in-frame sequences with V and J called but not all clones. Of the missing ones, under half trace to an unresolved V gene in checked studies; the others have no known cause. Recorded for this sample are 84,000 or so clones; roughly 89% of them occurred a single time. Of the sample, roughly 7.7% falls within the top ten clones. Sequencing input: blood. Receptors were obtained from a person between 18 and 75 years old in good health.

This clone is medium-sized by share. The J gene is TRBJ1-1, the V gene TRBV19, with D tentatively TRBD1 (6 bases). Germline V gene data show CDR1 as LNHDA and CDR2 as SQIVND (reference sequence). Trimming took 7 bases from V and 1 from J, leaving 13 bases between them. The CDR3 covers 14 residues. The CDR3 region has the DNA TGTGCCAGTAACCTACAGGGAGGGAACACTGAAGCTTTCTTT. Translated, it gives CASNLQGGNTEAFF.

This clone has more than one count but fewer than ten. The V gene is TRBV18, the J gene TRBJ2-3, with 7 nucleotides matching TRBD2. V was clipped by 3 bases and J by 6 bases; unmatched bases: 6. Germline V gene sequence: CDR1 KGHSH, CDR2 LQKENI. The CDR3 covers 14 residues. CDR3 loop: CASSPPVGGDTQYF. As DNA, the CDR3 is TGTGCCAGCTCACCCCCAGTGGGGGGGGATACGCAGTATTTT.

The chain has TRBV13 and TRBJ1-1, with D maybe TRBD1 (5 bases). The CDR3 runs 13 residues. The germline V gene has CDR1 PRHDT and CDR2 FYEKMQ (reference sequence). V was shortened by 7 bases and J by 1 base, with 10 bases between the two germline ends. The CDR3 here is CASKRGQNTEAFF. For the CDR3, the DNA is TGTGCCAGCAAGAGGGGTCAGAACACTGAAGCTTTCTTT.

V gene TRBV5-1 combines with J gene TRBJ1-1; maybe TRBD1 (6 bases). V was clipped by 0 bases and J by 3 bases, with 15 bases between them. This CDR3 has 16 amino acids. Looked up from germline, CDR1 is SGHRS and CDR2 is YFSETQ. This chain's CDR3 is CASSLDPGAWDTEAFF. The CDR3 nucleotides are TGCGCCAGCAGCTTGGACCCAGGGGCTTGGGACACTGAAGCTTTCTTT.

The chain employs TRBV6-6 and TRBJ1-2, with a weak D call TRBD1 (5 bases). The CDR3 is 15 amino acids. Germline V CDR1 and CDR2: MNHNY, SVGAGI (reference sequence). The V and J ends lost 5 bases and 5 bases respectively, with 18 bases between them. The chain's CDR3 is CASSPRQPGTYGYTF. The CDR3 DNA is TGTGCCAGCAGTCCCCGACAGCCAGGAACTTATGGCTACACCTTC.

V is TRBV30 and J is TRBJ1-2, with TRBD1 matching 10 bases. CDR1 is GTSNPN and CDR2 is SVGIG in the germline V gene (reference sequence). The CDR3 covers 16 residues. With 3 bases clipped from V and 8 bases from J, the junction kept 15 bases outside the gene matches. The CDR3 bases are TGTGCCTGGAGACCCAAATACGCCCGGGACAGGGGAGGCTACACCTTC. Protein product: CAWRPKYARDRGGYTF.

The chain combines TRBV14 with TRBJ2-3; D gene unclear. The ends were cut back, 4 bases at V and 0 bases at J, with 11 bases in the middle. CDR1 is SGHDN, CDR2 FVKESK, per germline. The CDR3 has 15 amino acids. This chain's CDR3 is CASSPLPSSTDTQYF. CDR3 DNA sequence: TGTGCCAGCAGCCCGTTACCCTCTAGCACAGATACGCAGTATTTT.

The J gene is TRBJ1-1, the V gene TRBV29-1; D is possibly TRBD1 (6 bases). CDR3 length equals 12 residues. Germline V CDR1 and CDR2: SQVTM, ANQGSEA. V was shortened by 4 bases and J by 8 bases, with 14 bases between the two germline ends. Written as DNA, the CDR3 is TGCAGCGTTGGGACCCCCCAGGGGGAAGCTTTCTTT. Encoded protein: CSVGTPQGEAFF.